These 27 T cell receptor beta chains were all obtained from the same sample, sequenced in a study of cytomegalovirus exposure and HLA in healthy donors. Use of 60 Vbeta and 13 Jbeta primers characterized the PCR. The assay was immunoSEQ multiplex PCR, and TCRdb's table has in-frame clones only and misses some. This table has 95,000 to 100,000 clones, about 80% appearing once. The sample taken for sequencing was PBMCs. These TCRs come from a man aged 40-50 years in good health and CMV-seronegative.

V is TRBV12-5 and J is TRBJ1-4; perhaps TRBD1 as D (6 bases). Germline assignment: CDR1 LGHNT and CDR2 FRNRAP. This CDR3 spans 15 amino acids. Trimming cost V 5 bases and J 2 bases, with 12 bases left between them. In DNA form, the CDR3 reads TGTGCTAGTGGTCCCGGACAGCGCACTAATGAAAAACTGTTTTTT. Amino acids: CASGPGQRTNEKLFF.

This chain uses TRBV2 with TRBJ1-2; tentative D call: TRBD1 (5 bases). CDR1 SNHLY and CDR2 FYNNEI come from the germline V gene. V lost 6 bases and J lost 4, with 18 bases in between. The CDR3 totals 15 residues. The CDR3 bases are TGTGCCAGCAGCGAGCGGGGCCTAGTGTCCTATGGCTACACCTTC. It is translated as CASSERGLVSYGYTF.

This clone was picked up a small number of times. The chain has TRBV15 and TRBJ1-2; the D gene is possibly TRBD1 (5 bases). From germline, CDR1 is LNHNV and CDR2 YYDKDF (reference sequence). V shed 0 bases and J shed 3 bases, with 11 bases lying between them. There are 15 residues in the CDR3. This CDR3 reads CATSRDGAGHYGYTF. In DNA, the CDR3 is TGTGCCACCAGCAGAGATGGAGCAGGGCACTATGGCTACACCTTC.

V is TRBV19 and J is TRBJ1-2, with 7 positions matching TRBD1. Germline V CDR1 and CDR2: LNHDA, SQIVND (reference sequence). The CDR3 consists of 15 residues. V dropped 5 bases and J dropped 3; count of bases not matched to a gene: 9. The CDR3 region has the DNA TGTGCCAGTAGTCCCCAAGGGGGCCCCTACTATGGCTACACCTTC. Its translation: CASSPQGGPYYGYTF.

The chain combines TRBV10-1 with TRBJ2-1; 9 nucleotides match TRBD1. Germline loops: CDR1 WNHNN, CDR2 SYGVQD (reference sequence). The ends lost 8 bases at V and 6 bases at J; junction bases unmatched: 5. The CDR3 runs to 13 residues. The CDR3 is CASGRTGVNEQFF. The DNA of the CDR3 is TGCGCCAGCGGAAGGACAGGGGTCAATGAGCAGTTCTTC.

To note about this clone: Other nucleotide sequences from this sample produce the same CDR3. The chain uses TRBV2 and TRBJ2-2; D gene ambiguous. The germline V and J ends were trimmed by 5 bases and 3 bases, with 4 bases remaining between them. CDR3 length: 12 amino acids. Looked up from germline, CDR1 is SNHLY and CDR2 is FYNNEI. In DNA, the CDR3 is TGTGCCAGCAGTTTAGACACCGGGGAGCTGTTTTTT. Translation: CASSLDTGELFF.

CDR3: CASTPPGLADEQYF. In DNA, the CDR3 is TGTGCCAGCACTCCCCCGGGACTAGCCGACGAGCAGTACTTC. The chain combines TRBV6-5 with TRBJ2-7; 9 nucleotides line up with TRBD2. The CDR3 consists of 14 residues. The V gene end was trimmed by 7 bases and the J gene end by 5 bases; junction bases not matched to a gene: 9. Germline-derived CDR1 and CDR2 are MNHEY and SVGAGI.

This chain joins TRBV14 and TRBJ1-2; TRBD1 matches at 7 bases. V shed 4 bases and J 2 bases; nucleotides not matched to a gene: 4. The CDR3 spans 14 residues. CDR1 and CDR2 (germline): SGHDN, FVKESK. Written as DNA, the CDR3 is TGTGCCAGCAGCCCAACAGGGGACAACTATGGCTACACCTTC. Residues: CASSPTGDNYGYTF.

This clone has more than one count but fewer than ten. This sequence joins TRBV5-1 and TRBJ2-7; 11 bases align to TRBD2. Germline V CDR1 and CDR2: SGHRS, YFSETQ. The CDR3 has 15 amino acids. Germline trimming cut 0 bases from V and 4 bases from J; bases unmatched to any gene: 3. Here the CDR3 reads CASSLEASGGYEQYF. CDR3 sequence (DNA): TGCGCCAGCAGCTTGGAGGCTAGCGGGGGGTACGAGCAGTACTTC.

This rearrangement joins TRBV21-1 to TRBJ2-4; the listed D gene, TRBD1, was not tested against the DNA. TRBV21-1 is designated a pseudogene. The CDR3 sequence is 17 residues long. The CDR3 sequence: CASSKAGDRGTKNIQYF. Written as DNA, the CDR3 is TGTGCCAGCAGCAAAGCAGGGGACAGGGGAACCAAAAACATTCAGTACTTC.

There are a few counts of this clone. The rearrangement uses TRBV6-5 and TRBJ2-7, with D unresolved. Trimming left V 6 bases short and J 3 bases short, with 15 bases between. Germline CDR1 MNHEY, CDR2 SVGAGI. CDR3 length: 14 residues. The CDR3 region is CASSGFPLYYEQYV. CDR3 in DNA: TGTGCCAGCAGCGGATTCCCACTGTACTACGAGCAGTACGTC.

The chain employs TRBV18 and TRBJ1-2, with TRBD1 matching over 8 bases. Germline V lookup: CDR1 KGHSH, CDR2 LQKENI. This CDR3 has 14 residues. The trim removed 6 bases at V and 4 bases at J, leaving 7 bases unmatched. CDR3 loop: CASSGRGRGYGYTF. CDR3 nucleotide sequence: TGTGCCAGCTCTGGCAGGGGGCGAGGCTATGGCTACACCTTC.

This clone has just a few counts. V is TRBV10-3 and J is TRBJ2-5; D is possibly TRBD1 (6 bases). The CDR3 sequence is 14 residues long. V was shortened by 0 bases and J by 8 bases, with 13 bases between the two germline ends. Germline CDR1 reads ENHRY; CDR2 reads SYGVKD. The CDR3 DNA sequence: TGTGCCATCAGTGAGTCCCAGGGGCAGCCTACCCAGTACTTC. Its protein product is CAISESQGQPTQYF.

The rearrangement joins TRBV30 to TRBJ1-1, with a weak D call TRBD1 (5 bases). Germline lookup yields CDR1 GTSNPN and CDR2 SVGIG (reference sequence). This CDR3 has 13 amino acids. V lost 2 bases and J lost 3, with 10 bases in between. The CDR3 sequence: CAWSPGEDTEAFF. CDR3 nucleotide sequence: TGTGCCTGGAGTCCGGGGGAGGACACTGAAGCTTTCTTT.

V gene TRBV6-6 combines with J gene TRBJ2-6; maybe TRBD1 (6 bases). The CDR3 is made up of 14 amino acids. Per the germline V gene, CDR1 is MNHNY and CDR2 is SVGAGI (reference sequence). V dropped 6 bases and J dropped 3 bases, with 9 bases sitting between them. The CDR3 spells CASRVDSGANVLTF. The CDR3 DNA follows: TGTGCCAGCAGGGTGGACAGTGGGGCCAACGTCCTGACTTTC.

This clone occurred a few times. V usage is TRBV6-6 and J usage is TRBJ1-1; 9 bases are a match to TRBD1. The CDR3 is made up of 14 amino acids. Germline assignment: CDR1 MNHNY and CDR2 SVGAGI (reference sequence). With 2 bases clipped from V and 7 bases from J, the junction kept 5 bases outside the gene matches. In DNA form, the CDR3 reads TGTGCCAGCAGTTACAGGACAGGGGCAGGTGAAGCTTTCTTT. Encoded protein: CASSYRTGAGEAFF.

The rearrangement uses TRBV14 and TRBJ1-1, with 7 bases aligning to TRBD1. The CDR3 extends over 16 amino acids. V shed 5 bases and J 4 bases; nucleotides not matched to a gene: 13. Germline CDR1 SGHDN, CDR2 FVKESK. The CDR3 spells CASSERSGTVFTEAFF. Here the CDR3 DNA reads TGTGCCAGCAGCGAGCGATCCGGGACAGTGTTCACTGAAGCTTTCTTT.

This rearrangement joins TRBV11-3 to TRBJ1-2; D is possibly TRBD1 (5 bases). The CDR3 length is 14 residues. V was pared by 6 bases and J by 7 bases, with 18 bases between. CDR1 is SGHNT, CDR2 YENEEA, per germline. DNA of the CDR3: TGTGCCAGCAGGGACACAACGATGTGGTTTGGCTACACCTTC. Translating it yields CASRDTTMWFGYTF. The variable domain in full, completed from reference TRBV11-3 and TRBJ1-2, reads EAGVVQSPRYKIIEKKQPVAFWCNPISGHNTLYWYLQNLGQGPELLIRYENEEAVDDSQLPKDRFSAERLKGVDSTLKIQPAELGDSAVYLCASRDTTMWFGYTFGSGTRLTVV.

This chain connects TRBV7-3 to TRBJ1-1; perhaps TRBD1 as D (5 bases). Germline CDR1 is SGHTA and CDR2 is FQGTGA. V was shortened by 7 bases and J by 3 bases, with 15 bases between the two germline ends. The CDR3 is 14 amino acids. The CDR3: CASNKYPTDTEAFF. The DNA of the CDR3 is TGTGCCAGCAATAAATACCCGACAGACACTGAAGCTTTCTTT.

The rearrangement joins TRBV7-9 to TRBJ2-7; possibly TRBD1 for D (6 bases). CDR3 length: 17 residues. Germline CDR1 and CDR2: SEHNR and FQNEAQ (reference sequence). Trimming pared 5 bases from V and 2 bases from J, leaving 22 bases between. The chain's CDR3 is CASSHSLTGSSTYEQYF. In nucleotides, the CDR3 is TGTGCCAGCAGCCACTCCCTCACAGGGAGCTCAACCTACGAGCAGTACTTC.

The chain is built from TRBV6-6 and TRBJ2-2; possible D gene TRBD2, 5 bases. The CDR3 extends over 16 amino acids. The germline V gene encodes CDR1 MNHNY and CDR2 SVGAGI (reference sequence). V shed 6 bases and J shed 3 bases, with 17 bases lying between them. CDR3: CASSRTQSTYTGELFF. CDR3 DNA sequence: TGTGCCAGCAGCCGGACTCAGTCAACCTACACCGGGGAGCTGTTTTTT.

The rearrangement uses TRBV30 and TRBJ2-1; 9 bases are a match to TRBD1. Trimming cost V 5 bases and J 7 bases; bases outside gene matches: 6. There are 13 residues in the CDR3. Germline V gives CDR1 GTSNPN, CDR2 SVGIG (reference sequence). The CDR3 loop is CAWDTGGKNEQFF. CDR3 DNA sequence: TGTGCCTGGGACACAGGGGGCAAAAATGAGCAGTTCTTC.

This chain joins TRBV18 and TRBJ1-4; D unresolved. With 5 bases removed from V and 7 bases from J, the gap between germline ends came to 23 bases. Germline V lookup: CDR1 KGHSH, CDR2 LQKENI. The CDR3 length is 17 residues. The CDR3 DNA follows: TGTGCCAGCTCAGATCGCGCGGGTAGTATTTCCGGTGAAAAACTGTTTTTT. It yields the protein CASSDRAGSISGEKLFF.

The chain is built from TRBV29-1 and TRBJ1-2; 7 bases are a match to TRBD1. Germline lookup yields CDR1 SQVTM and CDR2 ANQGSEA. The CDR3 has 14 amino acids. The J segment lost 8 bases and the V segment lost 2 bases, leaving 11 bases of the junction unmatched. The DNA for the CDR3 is TGCAGCGTTGAAACTGAAGACAGGGTAAGCGGCTACACCTTC. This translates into CSVETEDRVSGYTF.

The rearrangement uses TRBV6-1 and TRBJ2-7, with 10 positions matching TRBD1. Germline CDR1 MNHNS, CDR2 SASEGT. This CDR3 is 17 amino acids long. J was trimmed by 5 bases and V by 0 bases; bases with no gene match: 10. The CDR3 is CASSEALRTGGRDEQYV. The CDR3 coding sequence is TGTGCCAGCAGTGAAGCGCTTCGGACAGGGGGGCGTGACGAGCAGTACGTC.

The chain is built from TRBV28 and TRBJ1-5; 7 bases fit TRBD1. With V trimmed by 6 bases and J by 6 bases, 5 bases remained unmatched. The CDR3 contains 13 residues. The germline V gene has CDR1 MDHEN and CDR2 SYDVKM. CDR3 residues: CASRNYRGQPQHF. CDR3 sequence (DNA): TGTGCCAGCAGAAACTACAGGGGTCAGCCCCAGCATTTT.

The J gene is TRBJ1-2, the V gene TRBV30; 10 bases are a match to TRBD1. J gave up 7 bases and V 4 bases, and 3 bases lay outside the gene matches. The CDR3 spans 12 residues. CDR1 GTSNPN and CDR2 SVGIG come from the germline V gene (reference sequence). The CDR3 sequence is CAWKGQGSGYTF. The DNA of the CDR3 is TGTGCCTGGAAGGGACAGGGGTCTGGCTACACCTTC.